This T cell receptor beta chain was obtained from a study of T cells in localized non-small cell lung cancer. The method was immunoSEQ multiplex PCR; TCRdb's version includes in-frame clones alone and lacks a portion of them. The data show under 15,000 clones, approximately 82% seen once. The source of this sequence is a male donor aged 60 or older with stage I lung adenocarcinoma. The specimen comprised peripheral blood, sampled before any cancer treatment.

DNA of the CDR3: TGTGCCAGCAGCTTAGGGACTTCCTACAATGAGCAGTTCTTC. This sequence encodes CASSLGTSYNEQFF. V gene TRBV11-2 combines with J gene TRBJ2-1, with D perhaps matching TRBD2 (5 bases). The CDR3 is 14 residues long. Trimming removed 1 base from V and 1 base from J, with 5 bases in between. CDR1 SGHAT and CDR2 FQNNGV come from the germline V gene.